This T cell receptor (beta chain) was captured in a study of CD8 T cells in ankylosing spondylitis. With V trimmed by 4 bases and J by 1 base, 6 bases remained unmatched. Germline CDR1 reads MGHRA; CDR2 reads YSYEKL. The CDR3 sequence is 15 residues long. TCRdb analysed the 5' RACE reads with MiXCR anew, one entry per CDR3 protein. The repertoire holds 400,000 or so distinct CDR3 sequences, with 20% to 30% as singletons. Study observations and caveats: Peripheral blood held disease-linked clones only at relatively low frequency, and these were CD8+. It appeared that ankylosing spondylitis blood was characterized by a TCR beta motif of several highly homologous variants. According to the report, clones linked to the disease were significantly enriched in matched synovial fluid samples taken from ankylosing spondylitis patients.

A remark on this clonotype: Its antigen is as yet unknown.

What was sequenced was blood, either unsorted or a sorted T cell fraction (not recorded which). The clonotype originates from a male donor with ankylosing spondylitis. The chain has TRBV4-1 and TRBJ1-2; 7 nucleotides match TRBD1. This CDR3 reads CASSRGTANNYGYTF. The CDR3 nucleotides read TGCGCCAGCAGCCGCGGGACAGCGAATAACTATGGCTACACCTTC.